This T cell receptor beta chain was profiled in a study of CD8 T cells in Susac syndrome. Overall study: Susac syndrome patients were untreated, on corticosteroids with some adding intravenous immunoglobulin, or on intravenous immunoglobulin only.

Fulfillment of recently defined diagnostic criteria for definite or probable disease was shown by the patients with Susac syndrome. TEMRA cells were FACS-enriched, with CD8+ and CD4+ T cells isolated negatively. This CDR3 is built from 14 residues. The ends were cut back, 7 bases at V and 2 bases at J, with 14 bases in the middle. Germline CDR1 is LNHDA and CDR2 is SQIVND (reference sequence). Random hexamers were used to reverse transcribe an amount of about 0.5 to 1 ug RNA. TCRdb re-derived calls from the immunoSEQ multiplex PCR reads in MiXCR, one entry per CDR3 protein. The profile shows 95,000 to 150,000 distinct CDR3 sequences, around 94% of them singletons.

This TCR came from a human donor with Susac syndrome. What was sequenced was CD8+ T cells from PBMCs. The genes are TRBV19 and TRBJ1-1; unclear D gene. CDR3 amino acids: CASTHVGFNTEAFF. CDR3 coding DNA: TGTGCCAGTACCCATGTGGGTTTTAACACTGAAGCTTTCTTT.